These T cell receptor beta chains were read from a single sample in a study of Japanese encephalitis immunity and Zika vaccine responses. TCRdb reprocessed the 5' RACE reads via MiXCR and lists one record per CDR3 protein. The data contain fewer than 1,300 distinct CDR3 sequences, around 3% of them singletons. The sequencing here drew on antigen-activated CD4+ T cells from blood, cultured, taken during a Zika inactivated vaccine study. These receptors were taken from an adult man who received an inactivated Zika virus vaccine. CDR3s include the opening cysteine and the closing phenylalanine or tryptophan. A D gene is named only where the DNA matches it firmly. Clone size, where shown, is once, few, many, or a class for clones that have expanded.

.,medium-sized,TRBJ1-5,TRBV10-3,TGTGCCATCAGTGAGTCGGGTCAGGGAAGGGGCAATCAGCCCCAGCATTTT,CAISESGQGRGNQPQHF
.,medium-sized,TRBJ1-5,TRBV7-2,TGTGCCAGCAGCGCATTCAATCAGCCCCAGCATTTT,CASSAFNQPQHF
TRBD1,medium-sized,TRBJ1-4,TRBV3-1,TGTGCCAGCAGCCCTAGACAGGGGGCAAGTGAAAAACTGTTTTTT,CASSPRQGASEKLFF
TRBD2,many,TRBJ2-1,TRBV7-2,TGTGCCAGCAGCCCACTAGCGGGGGCCTACAATGAGCAGTTCTTC,CASSPLAGAYNEQFF
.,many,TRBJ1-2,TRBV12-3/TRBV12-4,TGTGCCAGCAGTTTTTCTGGCTACACCTTC,CASSFSGYTF
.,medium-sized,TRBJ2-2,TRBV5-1,TGCGCCAGCAGCTTGGCGGGGCCGACCGGGGAGCTGTTTTTT,CASSLAGPTGELFF
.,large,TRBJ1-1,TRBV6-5,TGTGCCAGCAGCCGCATTGTAAACACTGAAGCTTTCTTT,CASSRIVNTEAFF
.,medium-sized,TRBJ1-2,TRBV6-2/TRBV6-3,TGTGCCAGCAGTCGTCGTGGCTACACCTTC,CASSRRGYTF
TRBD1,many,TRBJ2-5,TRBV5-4,TGTGCCAGCAGCTCACGGACAGGGGGTCTAGAGACCCAGTACTTC,CASSSRTGGLETQYF
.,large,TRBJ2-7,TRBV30,TGTGCCTGGAGTGCACCGGGACAATACTACGAGCAGTACTTC,CAWSAPGQYYEQYF
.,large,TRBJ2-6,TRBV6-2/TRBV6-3,TGTGCCAGCTCCGTAGAGGGTCCGTCTGGGGCCAACGTCCTGACTTTC,CASSVEGPSGANVLTF
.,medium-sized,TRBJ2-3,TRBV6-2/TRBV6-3,TGTGCCAGCAACGGGGTAACAGATACGCAGTATTTT,CASNGVTDTQYF
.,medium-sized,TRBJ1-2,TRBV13,TGTGCCAGCAGCGGGCGGGAGACCCTTAACTATGGCTACACCTTC,CASSGRETLNYGYTF
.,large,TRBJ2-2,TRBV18,TGTGCCAGCTGGACGGGGGATGTGAACACCGGGGAGCTGTTTTTT,CASWTGDVNTGELFF
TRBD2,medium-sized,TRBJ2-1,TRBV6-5,TGTGCCAGCGGCAGGGGACTAGCGAACAATGAGCAGTTCTTC,CASGRGLANNEQFF
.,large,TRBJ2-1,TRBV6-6,TGTGCCAGCGCGCTGGGGGGTGAGCAGTTCTTC,CASALGGEQFF
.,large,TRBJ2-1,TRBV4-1,TGCGCCAGCAGCCAAGATCCTGCGAGGAACAATGAGCAGTTCTTC,CASSQDPARNNEQFF
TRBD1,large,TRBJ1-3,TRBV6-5,TGTGCCAGCACCCCCCGGGACAGGGAGGCTGGAAACACCATATATTTT,CASTPRDREAGNTIYF
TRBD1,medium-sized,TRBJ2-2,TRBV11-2,TGTGCCAGCAGCGCACAGGGGACCGGGGAGCTGTTTTTT,CASSAQGTGELFF
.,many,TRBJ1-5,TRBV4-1,TGCGCCAGCAGCCAAGACGCTCCCGGACAGCTTAATCAGCCCCAGCATTTT,CASSQDAPGQLNQPQHF
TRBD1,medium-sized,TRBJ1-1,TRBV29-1,TGCAGCGCTGGGACAGGAGTAGACACTGAAGCTTTCTTT,CSAGTGVDTEAFF
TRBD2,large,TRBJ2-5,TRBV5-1,TGCGCCAGCAGCGTGACTAGCGGGGGCCCAGAGACCCAGTACTTC,CASSVTSGGPETQYF
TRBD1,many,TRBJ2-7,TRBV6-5,TGTGCCAGCAGTTCGGGACAGGTTCTGAGGGAGCAGTACTTC,CASSSGQVLREQYF
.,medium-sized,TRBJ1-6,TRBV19,TGTGCCAGTAGTATGAATAGGGGAAGATCACCCCTCCACTTT,CASSMNRGRSPLHF
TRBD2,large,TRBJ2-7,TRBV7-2,TGTGCCAGCAGCCTCGGACTAGCCACCTACGAGCAGTACTTC,CASSLGLATYEQYF
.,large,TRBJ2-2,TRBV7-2,TGTGCCAGCAGCCCCCAGAGGCCCATGGCAGGGGAGCTGTTTTTT,CASSPQRPMAGELFF
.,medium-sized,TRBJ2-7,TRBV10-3,TGTGCCACCCATTCCGACAGAATGAACTACGGGCAGTACTTC,CATHSDRMNYGQYF
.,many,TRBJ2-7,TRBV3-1,TGTGCCAGCAGCCAAGATCACCTCCGGTCCTACGAGCAGTACTTC,CASSQDHLRSYEQYF
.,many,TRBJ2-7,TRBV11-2,TGTGCCAGCAGCTCCCTCAACGAGCAGTACTTC,CASSSLNEQYF
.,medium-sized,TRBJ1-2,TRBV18,TGTGCCAGCTCAGCGACAGACTATGGCTACACCTTC,CASSATDYGYTF
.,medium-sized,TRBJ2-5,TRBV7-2,TGTGCCAGCAGCGTGATTCGGGGGCAAGAGACCCAGTACTTC,CASSVIRGQETQYF
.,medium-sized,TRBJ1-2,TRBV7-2,TGTGCCAGCAGCCCCGGGGGGGGCCCGGCAGGCTACACCTTC,CASSPGGGPAGYTF
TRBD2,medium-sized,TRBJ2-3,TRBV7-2,TGTGCCAGCAGCTTGCGGGGGGGGGACGCAGATACGCAGTATTTT,CASSLRGGDADTQYF
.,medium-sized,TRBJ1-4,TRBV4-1,TGCGCCAGCAGCCAAGATCACGGGGGAACTAATGAAAAACTGTTTTTT,CASSQDHGGTNEKLFF
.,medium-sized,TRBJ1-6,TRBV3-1,TGTGCCAGCAGCCAAGATACCCCAGCAGGGATTACGGCCCTCCACTTT,CASSQDTPAGITALHF
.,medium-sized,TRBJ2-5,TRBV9,TGTGCCAGCAGCGTATTAGGGGAGACCCAGTACTTC,CASSVLGETQYF
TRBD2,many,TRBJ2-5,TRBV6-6,TGTGCCAGCAGTTACCCCAACCGTCGGCGAGCGGGGGGTTTAGAGACCCAGTACTTC,CASSYPNRRRAGGLETQYF
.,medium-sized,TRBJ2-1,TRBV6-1,TGTGCCAGCAGGATTACAGGGTATGAGCAGTTCTTC,CASRITGYEQFF
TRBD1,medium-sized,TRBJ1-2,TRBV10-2,TGCGCCAGCAGTGACCCTTATGGACAGGGGACTTCTAACTATGGCTACACCTTC,CASSDPYGQGTSNYGYTF
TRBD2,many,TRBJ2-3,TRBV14,TGTGCCAGCAGCCAAGAGAGCCCGACGGGGGGGGGTACGCAGTATTTT,CASSQESPTGGGTQYF
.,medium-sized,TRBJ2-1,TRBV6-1,TGTGCCAGCAGTGCGGTGGGTGAGCAGTTCTTC,CASSAVGEQFF
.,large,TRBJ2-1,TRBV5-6,TGTGCCAGCAGCTCCGAAACCGGGGGCCCGAGGTACAATGAGCAGTTCTTC,CASSSETGGPRYNEQFF
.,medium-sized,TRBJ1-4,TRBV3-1,TGTGCCAGCAGCCAAGATGTGGCAGGGTGGTATGAAAAACTGTTTTTT,CASSQDVAGWYEKLFF
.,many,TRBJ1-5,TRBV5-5,TGTGCCAGCAGCAGGGACTACAATCAGCCCCAGCATTTT,CASSRDYNQPQHF
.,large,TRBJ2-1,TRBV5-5,TGTGCCAGCAGCCCCCCCCTAGGGGAGCAGTTCTTC,CASSPPLGEQFF
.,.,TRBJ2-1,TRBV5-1,TGCGCCAGCAGGAGGGGTGGGACGCCAGAGCAGTTCTTC,CASRRGGTPEQFF
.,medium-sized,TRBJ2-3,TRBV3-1,TGTGCCAGCAGCCAGCGGTCCGGCACAGATACGCAGTATTTT,CASSQRSGTDTQYF